This T cell receptor beta chain was obtained from a study of CD8+CD57+ T cells in acquired aplastic anemia. In germline, CDR1 is LNHDA, CDR2 SQIVND (reference sequence). V lost 11 bases and J lost 5, with 15 bases in between. This CDR3 region has 12 residues. Using genomic DNA as the template, TCR beta VDJ and CDR3 profiling was carried out. TCRdb reprocessed the reads via MiXCR and lists one record per CDR3 protein. This sample carries just over 150,000 distinct CDR3 sequences, less than 50% of them seen once, and the ten largest clones take under 35%. The sequenced patients had an expansion of CD8+CD57+ cells seen by flow cytometry.

Sequenced input: sorted CD4+, CD8+, or CD8+CD57+ T cells (not recorded which) from PBMCs. The TCR sequence derives from a human donor with aplastic anemia. V and J are TRBV19 and TRBJ1-2; D may be TRBD1 (5 bases). This chain's CDR3 is CASERGGYGYTF. In DNA form, the CDR3 reads TGTGCCTCCGAGCGCGGGGGGTATGGCTACACCTTC. The full variable domain, rest sourced from reference TRBV19 and TRBJ1-2, is DGGITQSPKYLFRKEGQNVTLSCEQNLNHDAMYWYRQDPGQGLRLIYYSQIVNDFQKGDIAEGYSVSREKKESFPLTVTSAQKNPTAFYLCASERGGYGYTFGSGTRLTVV.